This T cell receptor beta chain was identified in a study of cytomegalovirus exposure and HLA in healthy donors. The PCR had 60 Vbeta and 13 Jbeta primers. As processed by the authors: Roughly 11 million shared chains were among the approximately 82 million unique TCR beta chains that a later analysis counted. The repertoire was sequenced with immunoSEQ multiplex PCR; TCRdb's copy has only in-frame clones and lacks some. V, J and clone size are those of that table, while D and trimming were read from the DNA. The table lists about 160,000 clones, 65% to 90% of them singletons. CDR1 and CDR2 from the germline V gene are MDHEN and SYDVKM. V lost 8 bases, J lost 3 bases, and 16 bases lay in between. This CDR3 has 14 residues.

The receptor's source is a man in his forties or fifties in good health and CMV-seropositive. This chain links TRBV28 with TRBJ1-1; D is possibly TRBD1 (5 bases). Sequenced input: PBMCs. CDR3 in amino acids: CASPGLQGDTEAFF. In nucleotides, the CDR3 is TGTGCCAGCCCCGGGCTCCAGGGCGACACTGAAGCTTTCTTT. The full variable domain, its missing parts supplied by reference TRBV28 and TRBJ1-1, is DVKVTQSSRYLVKRTGEKVFLECVQDMDHENMFWYRQDPGLGLRLIYFSYDVKMKEKGDIPEGYSVSREKKERFSLILESASTNQTSMYLCASPGLQGDTEAFFGQGTRLTVV.